These T cell receptor beta chains were read from a single sample in a study of blood T cell repertoires in COVID-19. TCRdb's table, derived via immunoSEQ multiplex PCR, lists solely in-frame clones and lacks some. This sample has over 45,000 clones, with roughly four fifths found just once. Sequencing was done on a sample of peripheral blood. These receptors were collected from a man aged 35 to 55 with acute or convalescent COVID-19. Both conserved end residues are part of each CDR3. A D gene is named only where the DNA matches it firmly. The size of a clone is reported for some rows only, either as once, few or many, or as a class for expanded clones.

D gene	V gene	J gene	clone size	CDR3 protein	CDR3 DNA
TRBD1	TRBV6-5	TRBJ1-5	-	CASSYSGQGNQPQHF	TGTGCCAGCAGTTATTCGGGACAGGGAAATCAGCCCCAGCATTTT
-	TRBV30	TRBJ1-2	-	CAWRGGRSYGYTF	TGTGCCTGGAGGGGGGGACGGAGCTATGGCTACACCTTC
TRBD1	TRBV6-5	TRBJ1-4	-	CASSFQGAGWEKLFF	TGTGCCAGCAGTTTCCAGGGGGCCGGTTGGGAAAAACTGTTTTTT
TRBD1	TRBV9	TRBJ1-1	-	CASRGQGNTEAFF	TGTGCCAGCAGGGGACAGGGAAACACTGAAGCTTTCTTT
-	TRBV19	TRBJ2-3	-	CASGRGTTTDTQYF	TGTGCCAGTGGCCGGGGGACGACCACAGATACGCAGTATTTT
TRBD1	TRBV4-1	TRBJ2-5	-	CASSQDRTNQETQYF	TGCGCCAGCAGCCAGGACAGGACGAACCAAGAGACCCAGTACTTC
TRBD2	TRBV13	TRBJ2-5	-	CASSFSGAQETQYF	TGTGCCAGCAGCTTTAGCGGGGCTCAAGAGACCCAGTACTTC
-	TRBV18	TRBJ2-5	-	CASSLRGETQYF	TGTGCCAGCTCGCTAAGGGGGGAGACCCAGTACTTC
TRBD1	TRBV2	TRBJ1-3	once	CASSVSGGATRNTIYF	TGTGCCAGCAGTGTTTCAGGGGGAGCAACCCGAAACACCATATATTTT
-	TRBV24-1	TRBJ1-2	-	CATSLGSLYGYTF	TGTGCCACCTCCCTCGGGAGCCTCTATGGCTACACCTTC
-	TRBV30	TRBJ2-7	-	CAWTRDYEQYF	TGTGCCTGGACCCGCGATTACGAGCAGTACTTC
-	TRBV19	TRBJ1-1	-	CASSSRSTEAFF	TGTGCCAGTAGTTCGCGGAGCACTGAAGCTTTCTTT
-	TRBV12-5	TRBJ2-3	few	CASGTGDTQYF	TGTGCTAGTGGAACCGGGGATACGCAGTATTTT
TRBD1	TRBV3-1/TRBV3-2	TRBJ1-2	-	CASSQGGTGQGYTF	TGTGCCAGCAGCCAAGGGGGGACAGGGCAAGGCTACACCTTC
TRBD1	TRBV30	TRBJ2-7	-	CAWSEDRDSEQYF	TGTGCCTGGAGTGAAGACAGGGATTCCGAGCAGTACTTC
-	TRBV5-5	TRBJ2-7	-	CASSLAGDNYEQYF	TGTGCCAGCAGCTTGGCTGGGGACAACTACGAGCAGTACTTC
-	TRBV5-1	TRBJ2-3	-	CASSPGRTGTDTQYF	TGCGCCAGCAGCCCGGGGAGGACTGGCACAGATACGCAGTATTTT
TRBD2	TRBV18	TRBJ2-2	once	CASSPLAGGANTGELFF	TGTGCCAGCTCACCACTAGCGGGGGGCGCGAACACCGGGGAGCTGTTTTTT
-	TRBV5-1	TRBJ1-1	-	CASSSGQLAAEAFF	TGCGCCAGCAGCTCGGGACAACTGGCGGCTGAAGCTTTCTTT
TRBD1	TRBV5-5	TRBJ2-3	-	CASRLTTGGNGDTQYF	TGTGCCAGCAGACTTACGACAGGGGGCAATGGAGATACGCAGTATTTT
-	TRBV27	TRBJ1-6	once	CASSTYREGNSPLHF	TGTGCCAGCAGCACCTACAGGGAGGGGAATTCACCCCTCCACTTT
-	TRBV24-1	TRBJ2-2	-	CATNEGAGDIGELFF	TGTGCCACCAATGAAGGGGCAGGGGATATCGGGGAGCTGTTTTTT
-	TRBV7-9	TRBJ2-1	-	CASRPGRANNEQFF	TGTGCCAGCAGGCCGGGAAGGGCTAACAATGAGCAGTTCTTC
-	TRBV19	TRBJ1-4	-	CASRRTPTNEKLFF	TGTGCCAGTAGGAGGACACCAACTAATGAAAAACTGTTTTTT
-	TRBV5-5	TRBJ1-6	-	CASKKGDTSPSSSPLHF	TGTGCCAGCAAAAAAGGGGACACGAGTCCTTCTTCTTCACCCCTCCACTTT
-	TRBV27	TRBJ1-2	-	CASSPQGHAGYTF	TGTGCCAGCAGTCCTCAGGGACACGCGGGCTACACCTTC
-	TRBV5-1	TRBJ1-1	few	CASRGDLNTEAFF	TGCGCCAGCAGAGGGGATTTAAACACTGAAGCTTTCTTT
-	TRBV18	TRBJ1-4	-	CASSPQGTPNEKLFF	TGTGCCAGCTCACCACAAGGGACACCCAATGAAAAACTGTTTTTT
-	TRBV7-9	TRBJ2-6	-	CASSLGVALSGANVLTF	TGTGCCAGCAGCTTAGGAGTAGCACTCTCTGGGGCCAACGTCCTGACTTTC
-	TRBV5-1	TRBJ1-2	-	CASSLAGGDGGYTF	TGCGCCAGCAGCTTGGCTGGCGGCGATGGTGGCTACACCTTC
-	TRBV5-1	TRBJ2-1	-	CASSLTPTMDEQFF	TGCGCCAGCAGTCTCACTCCTACTATGGATGAGCAGTTCTTC
-	TRBV24-1	TRBJ2-3	-	CATSERADTQYF	TGTGCCACCAGTGAGAGGGCAGATACGCAGTATTTT
-	TRBV7-9	TRBJ1-1	-	CASSLQGSHTEAFF	TGTGCCAGCAGCTTACAGGGGTCGCATACTGAAGCTTTCTTT
-	TRBV6-5	TRBJ2-7	-	CASSYSLSSATYEQYF	TGTGCCAGCAGTTACTCCCTCTCTAGCGCGACCTACGAGCAGTACTTC
-	TRBV5-6	TRBJ1-1	-	CASSLEAGYLPFF	TGTGCCAGCAGCTTGGAGGCAGGCTACCTGCCTTTCTTT
TRBD1	TRBV7-9	TRBJ1-2	-	CASSLLGGVRGYTF	TGTGCCAGCAGCTTACTAGGGGGCGTGAGAGGCTACACCTTC
TRBD1	TRBV2	TRBJ1-1	-	CATQGQPNTEAFF	TGTGCCACCCAGGGACAGCCGAACACTGAAGCTTTCTTT
TRBD1	TRBV5-1	TRBJ2-5	-	CASSLGQGAFVLHF	TGCGCCAGCAGCCTAGGACAGGGGGCGTTCGTCCTTCACTTC
-	TRBV28	TRBJ2-1	-	CASRGLPSYNEQFF	TGTGCCAGCAGGGGGCTCCCCTCCTACAATGAGCAGTTCTTC
-	TRBV6-5	TRBJ1-5	-	CASSRDINQPQHF	TGTGCCAGCAGTCGAGATATCAATCAGCCCCAGCATTTT
TRBD1	TRBV20-1	TRBJ1-3	once	CSASTLRQGSGNTIYF	TGCAGTGCTAGTACCCTACGACAGGGCTCTGGAAACACCATATATTTT
-	TRBV12-5	TRBJ1-6	-	CASGLGLGAGDNSPLHF	TGTGCTAGTGGTTTGGGGCTTGGGGCAGGAGATAATTCACCCCTCCACTTT
-	TRBV7-3	TRBJ2-2	-	CASSAGTPNTGELFF	TGTGCCAGCAGCGCCGGGACTCCGAACACCGGGGAGCTGTTTTTT
-	TRBV9	TRBJ1-1	-	CASSVGTLILPMNTEAFF	TGTGCCAGCAGCGTAGGAACCCTAATCCTCCCAATGAACACTGAAGCTTTCTTT
-	TRBV28	TRBJ1-2	-	CASRPRGGSGYGYTF	TGTGCCAGCAGACCCCGGGGGGGTTCGGGCTATGGCTACACCTTC
-	TRBV6-2/TRBV6-3	TRBJ1-4	-	CASSYRGDEKLFF	TGTGCCAGCAGTTACAGGGGTGATGAAAAACTGTTTTTT
-	TRBV5-4	TRBJ1-1	-	CASKDSFIGNTEAFF	TGTGCCTCTAAGGACAGCTTTATTGGGAACACTGAAGCTTTCTTT
TRBD1	TRBV7-3	TRBJ2-7	-	CASSLKGTGVHEQYF	TGTGCCAGCAGCCTCAAAGGGACAGGGGTCCACGAGCAGTACTTC
-	TRBV19	TRBJ2-1	-	CASSIDLVLAPDEQFF	TGTGCCAGTAGTATAGATCTGGTCTTGGCCCCCGATGAGCAGTTCTTC
TRBD1	TRBV4-2	TRBJ1-4	-	CASSQEMPATGTGKLFF	TGTGCCAGCAGCCAAGAAATGCCCGCGACAGGGACAGGAAAACTGTTTTTT